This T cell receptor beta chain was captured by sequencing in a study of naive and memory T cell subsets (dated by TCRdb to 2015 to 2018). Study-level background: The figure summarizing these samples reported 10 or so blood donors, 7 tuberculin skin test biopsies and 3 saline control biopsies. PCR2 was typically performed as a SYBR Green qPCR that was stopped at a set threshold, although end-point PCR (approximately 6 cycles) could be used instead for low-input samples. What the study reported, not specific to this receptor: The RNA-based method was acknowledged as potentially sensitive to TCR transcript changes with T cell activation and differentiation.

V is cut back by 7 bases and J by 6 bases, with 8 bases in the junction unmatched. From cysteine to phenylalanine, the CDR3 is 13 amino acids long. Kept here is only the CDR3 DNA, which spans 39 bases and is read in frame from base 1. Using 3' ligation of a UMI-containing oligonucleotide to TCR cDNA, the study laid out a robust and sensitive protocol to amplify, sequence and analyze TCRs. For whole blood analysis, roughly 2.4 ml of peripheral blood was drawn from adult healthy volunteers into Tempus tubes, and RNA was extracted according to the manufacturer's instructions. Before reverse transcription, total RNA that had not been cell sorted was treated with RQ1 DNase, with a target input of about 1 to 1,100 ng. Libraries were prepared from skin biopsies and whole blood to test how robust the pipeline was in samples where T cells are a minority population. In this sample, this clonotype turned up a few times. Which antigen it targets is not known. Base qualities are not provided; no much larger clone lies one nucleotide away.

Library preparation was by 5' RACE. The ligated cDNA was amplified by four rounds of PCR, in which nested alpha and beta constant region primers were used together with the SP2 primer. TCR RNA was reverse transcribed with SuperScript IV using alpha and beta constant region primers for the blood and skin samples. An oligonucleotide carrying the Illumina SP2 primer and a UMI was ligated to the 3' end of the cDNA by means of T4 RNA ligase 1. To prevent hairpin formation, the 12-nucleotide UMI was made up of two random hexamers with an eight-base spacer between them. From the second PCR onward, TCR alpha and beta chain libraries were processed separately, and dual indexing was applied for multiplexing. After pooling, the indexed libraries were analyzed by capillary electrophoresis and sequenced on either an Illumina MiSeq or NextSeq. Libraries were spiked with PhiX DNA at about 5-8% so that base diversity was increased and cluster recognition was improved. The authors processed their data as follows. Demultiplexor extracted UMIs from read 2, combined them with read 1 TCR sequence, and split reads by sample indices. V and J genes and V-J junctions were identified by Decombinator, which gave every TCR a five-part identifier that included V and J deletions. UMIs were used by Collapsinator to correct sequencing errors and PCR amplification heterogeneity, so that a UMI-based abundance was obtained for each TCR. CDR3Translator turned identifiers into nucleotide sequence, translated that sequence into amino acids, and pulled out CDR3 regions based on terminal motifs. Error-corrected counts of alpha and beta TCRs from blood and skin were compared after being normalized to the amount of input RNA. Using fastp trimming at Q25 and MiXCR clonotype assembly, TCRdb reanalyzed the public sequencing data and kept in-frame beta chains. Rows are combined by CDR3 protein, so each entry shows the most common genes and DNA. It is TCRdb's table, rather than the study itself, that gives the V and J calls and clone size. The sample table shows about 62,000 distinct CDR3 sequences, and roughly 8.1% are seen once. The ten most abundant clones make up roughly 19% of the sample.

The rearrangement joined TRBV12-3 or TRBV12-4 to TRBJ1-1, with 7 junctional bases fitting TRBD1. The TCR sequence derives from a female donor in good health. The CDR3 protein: CASIQTGWSEAFF. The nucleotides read TGTGCCAGCATCCAGACAGGGTGGTCTGAAGCTTTCTTT.